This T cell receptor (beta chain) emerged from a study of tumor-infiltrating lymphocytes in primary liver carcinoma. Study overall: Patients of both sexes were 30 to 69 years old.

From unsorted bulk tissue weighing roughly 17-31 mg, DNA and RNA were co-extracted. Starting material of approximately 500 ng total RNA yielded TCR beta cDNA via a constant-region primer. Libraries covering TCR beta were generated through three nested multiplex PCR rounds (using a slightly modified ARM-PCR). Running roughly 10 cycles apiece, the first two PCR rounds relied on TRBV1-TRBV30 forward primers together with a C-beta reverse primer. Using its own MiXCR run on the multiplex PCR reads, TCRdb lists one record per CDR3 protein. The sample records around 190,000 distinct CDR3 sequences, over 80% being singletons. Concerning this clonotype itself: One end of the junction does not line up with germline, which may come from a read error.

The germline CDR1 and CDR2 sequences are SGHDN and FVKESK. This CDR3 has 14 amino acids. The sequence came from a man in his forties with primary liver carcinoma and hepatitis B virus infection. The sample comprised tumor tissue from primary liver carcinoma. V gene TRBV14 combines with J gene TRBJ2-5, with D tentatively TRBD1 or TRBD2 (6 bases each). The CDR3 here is CANNQAGGQETHYF. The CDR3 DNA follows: TGTGCCAACAACCAAGCCGGGGGCCAAGAGACCCACTACTTC.